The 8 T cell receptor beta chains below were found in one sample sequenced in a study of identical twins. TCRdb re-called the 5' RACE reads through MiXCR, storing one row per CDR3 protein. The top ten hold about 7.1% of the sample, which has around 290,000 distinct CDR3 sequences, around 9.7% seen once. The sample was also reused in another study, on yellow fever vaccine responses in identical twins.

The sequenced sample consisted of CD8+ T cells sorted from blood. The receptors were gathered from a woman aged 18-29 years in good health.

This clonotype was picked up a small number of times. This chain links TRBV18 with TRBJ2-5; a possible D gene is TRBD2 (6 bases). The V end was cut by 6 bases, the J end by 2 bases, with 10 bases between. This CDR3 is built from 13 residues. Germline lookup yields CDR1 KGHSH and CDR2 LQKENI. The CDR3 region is CASSVAGQETQYF. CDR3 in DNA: TGTGCCAGCTCGGTTGCGGGGCAAGAGACCCAGTACTTC. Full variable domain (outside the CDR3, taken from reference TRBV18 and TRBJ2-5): NAGVMQNPRHLVRRRGQEARLRCSPMKGHSHVYWYRQLPEEGLKFMVYLQKENIIDESGMPKERFSAEFPKEGPSILRIQQVVRGDSAAYFCASSVAGQETQYFGPGTRLLVL.

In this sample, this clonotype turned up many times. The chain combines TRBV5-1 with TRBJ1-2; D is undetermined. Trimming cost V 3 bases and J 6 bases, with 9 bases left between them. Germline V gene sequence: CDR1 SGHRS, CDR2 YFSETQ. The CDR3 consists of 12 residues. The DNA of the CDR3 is TGCGCCAGCAGCTCCGGGATTGATGGCTACACCTTC. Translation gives CASSSGIDGYTF.

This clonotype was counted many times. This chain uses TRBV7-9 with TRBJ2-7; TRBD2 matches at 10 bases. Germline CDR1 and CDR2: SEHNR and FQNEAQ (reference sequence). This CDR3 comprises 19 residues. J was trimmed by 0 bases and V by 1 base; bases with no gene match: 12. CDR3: CASSLERTVSGGYSYEQYF. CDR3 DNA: TGTGCCAGCAGCTTAGAGCGGACGGTTAGCGGGGGGTACTCCTACGAGCAGTACTTC. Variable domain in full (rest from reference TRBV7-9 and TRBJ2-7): DTGVSQNPRHKITKRGQNVTFRCDPISEHNRLYWYRQTLGQGPEFLTYFQNEAQLEKSRLLSDRFSAERPKGSFSTLEIQRTEQGDSAMYLCASSLERTVSGGYSYEQYFGPGTRLTVT.

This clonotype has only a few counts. CDR3 loop: CASSRGVGMGNEQFF. CDR3 coding DNA: TGTGCCAGCAGCCGGGGGGTGGGGATGGGGAATGAGCAGTTCTTC. The chain couples TRBV28 to TRBJ2-1, with TRBD2 identical over 7 bases. This CDR3 has 15 amino acids. V lost 6 bases and J lost 7; bases outside the gene matches: 12. CDR1 and CDR2 (germline): MDHEN, SYDVKM.

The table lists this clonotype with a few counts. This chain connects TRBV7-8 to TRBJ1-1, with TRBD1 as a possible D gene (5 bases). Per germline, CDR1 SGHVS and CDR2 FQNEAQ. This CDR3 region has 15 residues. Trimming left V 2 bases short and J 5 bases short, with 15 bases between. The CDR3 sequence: CASSLIIAGDTEAFF. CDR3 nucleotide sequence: TGTGCCAGCAGCTTAATAATCGCGGGGGATACTGAAGCTTTCTTT.

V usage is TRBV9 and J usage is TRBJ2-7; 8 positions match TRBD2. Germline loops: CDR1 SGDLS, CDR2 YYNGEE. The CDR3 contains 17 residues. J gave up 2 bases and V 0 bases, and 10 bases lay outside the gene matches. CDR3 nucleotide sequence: TGTGCCAGCAGCGTAGCTACGGGGGGGACTCCAGCCTACGAGCAGTACTTC. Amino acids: CASSVATGGTPAYEQYF.

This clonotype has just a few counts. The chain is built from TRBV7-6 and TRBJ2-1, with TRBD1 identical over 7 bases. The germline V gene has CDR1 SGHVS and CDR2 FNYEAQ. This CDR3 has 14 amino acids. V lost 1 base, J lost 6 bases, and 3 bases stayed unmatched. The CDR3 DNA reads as TGTGCCAGCAGCTTAGAGGGACAGTTCAATGAGCAGTTCTTC. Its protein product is CASSLEGQFNEQFF.

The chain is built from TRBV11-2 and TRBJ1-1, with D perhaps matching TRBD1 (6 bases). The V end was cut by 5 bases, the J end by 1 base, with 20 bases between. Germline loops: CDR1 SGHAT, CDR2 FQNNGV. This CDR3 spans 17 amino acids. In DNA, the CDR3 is TGTGCCAGCAGCCCAATACCGGGACACCCGAGGAACACTGAAGCTTTCTTT. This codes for CASSPIPGHPRNTEAFF.